The rows below give T cell receptor beta chains drawn from one sample of a study of brain T cells in children with intractable seizures. The repertoire was sequenced with immunoSEQ multiplex PCR; TCRdb's copy has only in-frame clones and lacks some. In the table there are around 70,000 clones, about 92% of which are singletons. The material sequenced was peripheral blood, taken at surgery. These receptors all stem from a boy younger than two with tuberous sclerosis and intractable seizures. The CDR3 runs from the conserved cysteine through the conserved F or W.

len	j_gene	v_gene	CDR3aa
15	TRBJ2-5	TRBV23-1	CASRGTGLRGETQYF
13	TRBJ2-7	TRBV9	CASSVGSSYEQYF
14	TRBJ1-2	TRBV11-2	CASSLAGRAYGYTF
14	TRBJ1-4	TRBV6-5	CASSSTDTNEKLFF
16	TRBJ2-3	TRBV6-6	CASSTIAGGPSDTQYF
16	TRBJ1-2	TRBV2	CASSPWTPTDYYGYTF
15	TRBJ1-1	TRBV5-1	CASSSRGIMNTEAFF
13	TRBJ1-6	TRBV30	CAWRTGDNSPLHF
15	TRBJ1-3	TRBV7-9	CASSPDRDRENTIYF
12	TRBJ1-2	TRBV28	CASSFLHYGYTF
16	TRBJ2-2	TRBV5-1	CASSLRAGGDTGELFF
20	TRBJ2-2	TRBV6-1	CASSEYTGIGSIYNTGELFF
12	TRBJ2-3	TRBV28	CASSLSTDTQYF
17	TRBJ1-2	TRBV6-1	CASSESALGGKNYGYTF
15	TRBJ2-1	TRBV6-5	CASKQAGQNYNEQFF
14	TRBJ2-5	TRBV7-9	CASSSRQGIETQYF
14	TRBJ2-3	TRBV7-9	CASSSSGGVGTQYF
16	TRBJ1-1	TRBV7-9	CASTEAGTVMNTEAFF
16	TRBJ2-5	TRBV18	CASSPPGLAAAETQYF
11	TRBJ1-2	TRBV28	CASSPQGGYTF
11	TRBJ2-7	TRBV20-1	CSAQITYEQYF
14	TRBJ1-1	TRBV29-1	CSVGGLYRGTEAFF
15	TRBJ2-6	TRBV28	CASTWGSSGANVLTF
13	TRBJ2-5	TRBV18	CASRRDQGETQYF
18	TRBJ2-2	TRBV6-1	CASSEAPGTAANTGELFF
19	TRBJ2-7	TRBV3-1/TRBV3-2	CASSQDIRTGSRSNHEQYF
11	TRBJ1-1	TRBV20-1	CSARDSRVAFF
13	TRBJ2-1	TRBV6-5	CASSYSGYNEQFF
13	TRBJ2-2	TRBV24-1	CATSAPPTGELFF
13	TRBJ2-1	TRBV10-3	CAIKLAGGDEQFF
15	TRBJ2-1	TRBV2	CASRKDSALYNEQFF
16	TRBJ2-6	TRBV27	CASSSLGGSGANVLTF
11	TRBJ1-2	TRBV20-1	CSAGHDYGYTF
14	TRBJ1-1	TRBV28	CASSLSTGDTEAFF
15	TRBJ2-7	TRBV9	CASSPHRDLAYEQYF
15	TRBJ2-2	TRBV10-3	CAIRGAGTNTGELFF
12	TRBJ2-5	TRBV29-1	CSVEQGQETQYF
14	TRBJ1-6	TRBV6-6	CASRGQGNNSPLHF
11	TRBJ2-7	TRBV13	CASSFNYEQYF
12	TRBJ1-2	TRBV4-1	CASSQERYGYTF
16	TRBJ1-5	TRBV2	CASRGVLEGGNQPQHF
13	TRBJ2-5	TRBV19	CASSRGRGETQYF
14	TRBJ2-7	TRBV4-1	CASSQEQYSYEQYF
15	TRBJ1-3	TRBV5-4	CASSPAGGSGNTIYF